What follows is one T cell receptor beta chain and its context. The antigen is undetermined. This CDR3 spans 15 amino acids. Deletions cut 4 bases from V and 5 bases from J, with 15 bases between. Germline V gives CDR1 SGHDN, CDR2 FVKESK. TCRdb's copy holds only in-frame clones and misses some; the assay was immunoSEQ multiplex PCR. The data hold 20,000 to 25,000 clones, with around 70% observed a single time. The data derive from a study of cytotoxic CD8 clonotypes in ibrutinib-treated CLL. Study in general: Overall, some 24 responses were partial and 2 complete; following median about 70 months, roughly 15 patients stayed remitted and 12 progressed. A median around 12 months of treatment, range 6 to 36, preceded the collection of response samples. Overall study findings and caveats: Public clonotypes were rare and shrank or held steady on treatment.

The starting material was PBMCs, obtained before ibrutinib treatment. The TCR originated in a human donor with chronic lymphocytic leukemia. The chain links TRBV14 to TRBJ2-1, with D perhaps TRBD2 (5 bases). The CDR3 DNA sequence: TGTGCCAGCAGCCCCTTCCCTCGCGGGCACAATGAGCAGTTCTTC. This encodes CASSPFPRGHNEQFF.